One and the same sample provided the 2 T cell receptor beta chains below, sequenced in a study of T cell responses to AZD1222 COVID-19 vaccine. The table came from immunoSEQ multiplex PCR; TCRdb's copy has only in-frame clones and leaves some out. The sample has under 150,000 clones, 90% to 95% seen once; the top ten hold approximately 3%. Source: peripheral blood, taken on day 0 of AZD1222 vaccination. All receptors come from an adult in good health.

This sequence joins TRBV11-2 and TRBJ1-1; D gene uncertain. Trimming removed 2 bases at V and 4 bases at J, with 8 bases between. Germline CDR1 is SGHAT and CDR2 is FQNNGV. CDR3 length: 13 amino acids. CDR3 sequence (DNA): TGTGCCAGCAGCTTATACTCGACCACTGAAGCTTTCTTT. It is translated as CASSLYSTTEAFF.

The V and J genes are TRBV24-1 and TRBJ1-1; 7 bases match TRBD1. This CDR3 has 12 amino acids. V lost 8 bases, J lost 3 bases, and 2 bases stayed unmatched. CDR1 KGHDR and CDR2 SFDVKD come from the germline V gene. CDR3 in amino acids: CATTRGDTEAFF. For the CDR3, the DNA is TGTGCCACCACCAGGGGGGACACTGAAGCTTTCTTT.